Given below is one T cell receptor beta chain in context. Antigen specificity is unknown. The sample belongs to a study of long-term antiretroviral therapy in people with HIV. The CDR3 consists of 16 residues. Deletions cut 4 bases from V and 7 bases from J, with 23 bases between. CDR1 and CDR2 from the germline V gene are SNHLY and FYNNEI. Sequencing relied on immunoSEQ assay v3.0, run at survey level. Sequencing targeted 40,000-50,000 T-cell genomes per sample. Sequenced by immunoSEQ multiplex PCR; TCRdb stores in-frame clones only, minus some. Here the sample spans tens of thousands of clones, 86% being singletons. General study findings and limits: Repertoires looked antigen-experienced, with only a slight naive shift after ART. Participants lacked recorded data on ART adherence, viral resistance or therapy changes.

The V and J genes are TRBV2 and TRBJ2-7, with a weak D call TRBD2 (5 bases). The specimen comprised unsorted PBMCs, sampled 0.1 years before starting antiretroviral therapy. This sequence originates from a woman in her 50s with HIV. Written as DNA, the CDR3 is TGTGCCAGCAGTGCCTTTGAGGGCCTTAAGCGAGAAGAGCAGTACTTC. This encodes CASSAFEGLKREEQYF.